The rows below give T cell receptor beta chains drawn from one sample of a study of cytomegalovirus exposure and HLA in healthy donors. The protocol was immunoSEQ multiplex PCR, while the TCRdb copy is restricted to in-frame clones and leaves out a portion. The sample has 150,000 to 190,000 clones; approximately 84% are singletons. The specimen was PBMCs. These receptors all come from a woman aged 18-30 years in good health and CMV-seronegative. Each CDR3 is given without its conserved first and last residue. The order of the fields is J gene, V gene, D gene, CDR3 protein. A D gene is named only where the DNA matches it firmly.

TRBJ2-5	TRBV7-6	-	ASSLSRQETQY
TRBJ1-2	TRBV5-4	-	ASSLRQGLYGYT
TRBJ1-5	TRBV19	TRBD1	ASSPRDRGINQPQH
TRBJ1-3	TRBV5-4	TRBD1	ASSSGTGIIGNTIY
TRBJ2-7	TRBV18	-	ASSNQGKGRGFEQY
TRBJ2-2	TRBV29-1	-	SVEDLKGERNTGELF
TRBJ2-7	TRBV4-1	TRBD2	ASSGGSRDEQY
TRBJ1-2	TRBV21-1	-	ASSSRPDGYT
TRBJ2-7	TRBV28	-	ASTPRGSMDEQY
-	TRBV5-1	-	ASTLSPGRGTYEQY
TRBJ1-1	TRBV5-4	-	ASSLGGSMNTEAF
TRBJ2-5	TRBV7-8	TRBD1	ASSLEWTGAKETQY